The 17 T cell receptor beta chains below come from one sample, sequenced in a study of regulatory T cells in long-lasting Graves disease. Time point specified: persistent/refractory GD, antithyroid drugs over 5 years with positive TRAb. PBMC-derived RNA was used for the TCR library. Arm-PCR of CDR3 regions with iRepertoire HTBI primers generated TCR beta libraries. TCRdb itself ran the multiplex PCR reads through MiXCR, one entry per CDR3 protein. The sample consists of 650,000 to 850,000 distinct CDR3 sequences, roughly 30% of them appearing once. The sequenced sample was peripheral blood mononuclear cells (PBMCs), obtained when the disease was refractory, from a patient treated with antithyroid drugs. These receptors originate from a female donor with Graves disease.

The sample holds many counts of this clonotype. The gene calls are TRBV11-2 and TRBJ2-5; 11 nucleotides agree with TRBD2. V lost 2 bases, J lost 4 bases, and 6 bases stayed unmatched. Germline CDR1 is SGHAT and CDR2 is FQNNGV. This CDR3 is built from 16 residues. As DNA, the CDR3 is TGTGCCAGCAGCTTACATAGCGGGAGGGCGGTAGAGACCCAGTACTTC. It encodes CASSLHSGRAVETQYF.

The rearrangement links TRBV7-9 to TRBJ1-2; D not certain. The CDR3 is 13 amino acids. CDR1 and CDR2 (germline): SEHNR, FQNEAQ (reference sequence). The ends were cut back, 3 bases at V and 6 bases at J, with 11 bases in the middle. CDR3 nucleotide sequence: TGTGCCAGCAGCTTTTTCCGCGAGAATGGCTACACCTTC. Its translation: CASSFFRENGYTF.

This clonotype was counted at least ten times. The chain uses TRBV20-1 and TRBJ2-2; 9 nucleotides match TRBD2. CDR1 and CDR2 from the germline V gene are DFQATT and SNEGSKA (reference sequence). The CDR3 runs to 17 residues. The V gene end was trimmed by 5 bases and the J gene end by 1 base; junction bases not matched to a gene: 11. The CDR3 protein is CSARRPLAGRNTGELFF. CDR3 sequence (DNA): TGCAGTGCTCGTAGACCTCTAGCGGGAAGGAACACCGGGGAGCTGTTTTTT.

The CDR3 loop reads CSVETTGQSYNEQFF. The CDR3 nucleotides are TGCAGCGTTGAGACTACGGGACAATCTTACAATGAGCAGTTCTTC. V and J are TRBV29-1 and TRBJ2-1; a weak D match, TRBD1 (6 bases). This CDR3 spans 15 amino acids. Germline lookup yields CDR1 SQVTM and CDR2 ANQGSEA. Trimming pared 3 bases from V and 4 bases from J, leaving 16 bases between.

The chain couples TRBV6-2 or TRBV6-3 to TRBJ1-1; D unresolved. CDR3 length: 16 residues. The V gene's germline CDR1 is MNHEY and CDR2 SVGEGT. V shed 2 bases and J shed 2 bases, with 15 bases lying between them. As DNA, the CDR3 is TGTGCCAGCAGTTACCCCCTGGGCATGACCAACACTGAAGCTTTCTTT. Its translation is CASSYPLGMTNTEAFF.

The chain links TRBV25-1 to TRBJ2-7, with 12 bases lining up with TRBD2. The CDR3 loop spans 13 amino acids. Germline trimming cut 11 bases from V and 3 bases from J; bases unmatched to any gene: 5. Germline loops: CDR1 MGHDK, CDR2 SYGVNS. In nucleotides, the CDR3 is TGTGCCGCAAAGACTAGCGGGAGCTACGAGCAGTACTTC. It encodes CAAKTSGSYEQYF.

This clonotype has a handful of counts. This chain connects TRBV3-1 to TRBJ2-7, with 13 bases that match TRBD2. The germline V gene has CDR1 LGHDT and CDR2 YNNKEL (reference sequence). CDR3 size: 17 residues. Trimming at V came to 0 bases and at J to 6 bases, leaving 8 bases not matched to a gene. The CDR3 reads CASSQELAGGPRSEQYF. The CDR3 DNA reads TGTGCCAGCAGCCAAGAACTAGCGGGAGGGCCGCGCTCCGAGCAGTACTTC.

In its sample, this clonotype was seen a few times. V usage is TRBV6-2 or TRBV6-3 and J usage is TRBJ2-7; 11 nucleotides line up with TRBD2. With V trimmed by 0 bases and J by 5 bases, 27 bases remained unmatched. The CDR3 has 23 residues. Germline V lookup: CDR1 MNHEY, CDR2 SVGEGT. DNA of the CDR3: TGTGCCAGCAGTTACTCCGATCTGGTTCTTCGGACTAGCGGGTTCCCGGTGATACACGAGCAGTACTTC. Translation: CASSYSDLVLRTSGFPVIHEQYF.

The chain couples TRBV13 to TRBJ2-7; 7 bases fit TRBD2. The CDR3 has 11 amino acids. Germline assignment: CDR1 PRHDT and CDR2 FYEKMQ (reference sequence). The trim removed 8 bases at V and 6 bases at J, leaving 4 bases unmatched. Here the CDR3 DNA reads TGTGCCAGCCAGCGGGATGGCGAGCAGTACTTC. Amino acids: CASQRDGEQYF. Full variable domain (rest looked up from reference TRBV13 and TRBJ2-7): AAGVIQSPRHLIKEKRETATLKCYPIPRHDTVYWYQQGPGQDPQFLISFYEKMQSDKGSIPDRFSAQQFSDYHSELNMSSLELGDSALYFCASQRDGEQYFGPGTRLTVT.

The rearrangement uses TRBV10-3 and TRBJ1-5; no firm D call. The CDR3 consists of 13 residues. Germline CDR1 is ENHRY and CDR2 is SYGVKD. V lost 0 bases to trimming and J lost 5 bases, with 5 bases between them. Written as DNA, the CDR3 is TGTGCCATCAGTGAGTCTCAGTATCAGCCCCAGCATTTT. It specifies CAISESQYQPQHF.

This clonotype was seen repeatedly, ten times or more. The chain carries TRBV29-1 and TRBJ2-7; D is unresolved. The length of the CDR3 is 10 residues. Germline CDR1 and CDR2: SQVTM and ANQGSEA. The V end was cut by 4 bases, the J end by 5 bases, with 6 bases between. The CDR3 reads CSVAENEQYF. In nucleotides, the CDR3 is TGCAGCGTTGCTGAAAACGAGCAGTACTTC.

This clonotype was counted many times. The rearrangement links TRBV28 to TRBJ1-6, with no clear D. Germline CDR1 MDHEN, CDR2 SYDVKM. V lost 4 bases, J lost 7 bases, and 5 bases lay in between. The CDR3 loop spans 12 amino acids. CDR3 in amino acids: CASSYINSPLHF. CDR3 nucleotides: TGTGCCAGCAGTTATATCAATTCACCCCTCCACTTT. Combining the CDR3 with reference TRBV28 and TRBJ1-6 gives the whole variable domain DVKVTQSSRYLVKRTGEKVFLECVQDMDHENMFWYRQDPGLGLRLIYFSYDVKMKEKGDIPEGYSVSREKKERFSLILESASTNQTSMYLCASSYINSPLHFGNGTRLTVT.

This clonotype was recorded many times. The chain recombines TRBV11-2 with TRBJ2-5, with TRBD1 matching 9 bases. Germline CDR1 and CDR2: SGHAT and FQNNGV. V lost 4 bases, J lost 5 bases, and 8 bases stayed unmatched. This CDR3 contains 15 residues. The CDR3 loop is CASSSYRGQGETQYF. CDR3 bases: TGTGCCAGCAGCTCCTACAGGGGGCAGGGGGAGACCCAGTACTTC.

This rearrangement joins TRBV7-2 to TRBJ1-2; 8 bases are shared with TRBD1. In germline, CDR1 is SGHTA, CDR2 FQGNSA. With 5 bases clipped from V and 8 bases from J, the junction kept 10 bases outside the gene matches. The length of the CDR3 is 14 residues. The CDR3 DNA reads as TGTGCCAGCAGCCCACTCGACAGGGGCGGAGGCTACACCTTC. Its protein product is CASSPLDRGGGYTF.

This clonotype was detected a few times. The chain has TRBV12-3 or TRBV12-4 and TRBJ1-6; 12 nucleotides line up with TRBD1. V was clipped by 5 bases and J by 7 bases; unmatched bases: 6. This CDR3 region has 16 residues. The CDR3 DNA reads as TGTGCCAGCAGTCCAGGGACAGGGGGCGGAAATTCACCCCTCCACTTT. Translating it yields CASSPGTGGGNSPLHF.

The chain employs TRBV6-1 and TRBJ1-4; TRBD1 matches at 9 bases. The CDR3 is 16 residues long. J gave up 7 bases and V 6 bases, and 12 bases lay outside the gene matches. Germline V gene data show CDR1 as MNHNS and CDR2 as SASEGT. The CDR3 protein is CASSFHRGHRGEKLFF. Here the CDR3 DNA reads TGTGCCAGCAGCTTCCACAGGGGGCACAGGGGTGAAAAACTGTTTTTT.

The CDR3: CASSRNRNSNQPQHF. CDR3 nucleotide sequence: TGTGCCAGCAGCCGAAACAGAAATAGCAATCAGCCCCAGCATTTT. This chain connects TRBV3-1 to TRBJ1-5; no clear D. The germline gives CDR1 LGHDT, CDR2 YNNKEL (reference sequence). Trimming removed 4 bases from V and 0 bases from J, with 10 bases in between. The CDR3 is made up of 15 amino acids.